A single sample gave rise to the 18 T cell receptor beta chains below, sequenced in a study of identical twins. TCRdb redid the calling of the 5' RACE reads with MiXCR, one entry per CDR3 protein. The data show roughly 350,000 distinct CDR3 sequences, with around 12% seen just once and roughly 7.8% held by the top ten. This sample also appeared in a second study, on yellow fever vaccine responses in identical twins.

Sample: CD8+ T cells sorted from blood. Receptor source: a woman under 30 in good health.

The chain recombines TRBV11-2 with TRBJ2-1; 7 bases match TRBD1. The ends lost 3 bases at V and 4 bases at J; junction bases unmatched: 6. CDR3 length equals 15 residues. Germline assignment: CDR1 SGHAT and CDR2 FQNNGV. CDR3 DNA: TGTGCCAGCAGCTTCTTTTCGGGACAGTACAATGAGCAGTTCTTC. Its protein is CASSFFSGQYNEQFF.

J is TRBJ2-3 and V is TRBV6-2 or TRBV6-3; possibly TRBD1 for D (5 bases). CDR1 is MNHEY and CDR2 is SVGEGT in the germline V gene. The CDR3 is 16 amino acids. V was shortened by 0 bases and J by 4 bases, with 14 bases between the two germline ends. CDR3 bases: TGTGCCAGCAGTTACTCGGACACAGCCTCCGCAGATACGCAGTATTTT. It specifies CASSYSDTASADTQYF.

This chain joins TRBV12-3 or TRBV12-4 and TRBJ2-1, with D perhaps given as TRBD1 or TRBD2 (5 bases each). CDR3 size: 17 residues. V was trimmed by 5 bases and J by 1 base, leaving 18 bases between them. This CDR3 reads CASSPEHGRQSYNEQFF. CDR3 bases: TGTGCCAGCAGTCCCGAACATGGGAGACAGTCCTACAATGAGCAGTTCTTC.

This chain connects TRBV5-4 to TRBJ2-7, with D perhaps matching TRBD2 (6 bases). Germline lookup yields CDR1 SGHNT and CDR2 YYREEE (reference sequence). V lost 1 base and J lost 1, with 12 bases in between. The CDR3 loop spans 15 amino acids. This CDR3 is CASSLYGSSSYEQYF. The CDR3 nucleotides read TGTGCCAGCAGCTTGTACGGGAGTAGTTCCTACGAGCAGTACTTC.

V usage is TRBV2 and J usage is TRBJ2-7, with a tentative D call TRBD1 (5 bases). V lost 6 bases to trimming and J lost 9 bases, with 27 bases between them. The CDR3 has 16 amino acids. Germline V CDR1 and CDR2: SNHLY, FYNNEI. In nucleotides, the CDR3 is TGTGCCAGCAGGGGCCGTGGACAACTTTACCTACGAGGGCAGTACGTC. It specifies CASRGRGQLYLRGQYV.

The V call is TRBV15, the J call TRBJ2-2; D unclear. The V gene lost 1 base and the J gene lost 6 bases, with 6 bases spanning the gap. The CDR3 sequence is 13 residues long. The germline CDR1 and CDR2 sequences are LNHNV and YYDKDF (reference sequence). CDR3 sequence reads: CATSRVTAGELFF. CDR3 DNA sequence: TGTGCCACCAGCAGAGTTACCGCCGGGGAGCTGTTTTTT.

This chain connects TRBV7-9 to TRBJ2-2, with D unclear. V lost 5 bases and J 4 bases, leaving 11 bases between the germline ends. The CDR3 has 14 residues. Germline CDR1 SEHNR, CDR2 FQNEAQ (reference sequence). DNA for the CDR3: TGTGCCAGCAGCCCCCCCCCAAGCACCGGGGAGCTGTTTTTT. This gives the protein CASSPPPSTGELFF.

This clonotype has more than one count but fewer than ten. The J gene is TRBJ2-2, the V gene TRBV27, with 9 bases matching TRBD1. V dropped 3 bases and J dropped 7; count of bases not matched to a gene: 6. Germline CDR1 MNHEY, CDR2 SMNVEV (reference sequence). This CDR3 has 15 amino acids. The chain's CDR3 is CASSLSWTGDGELFF. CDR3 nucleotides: TGTGCCAGCAGTTTGAGTTGGACAGGGGACGGGGAGCTGTTTTTT.

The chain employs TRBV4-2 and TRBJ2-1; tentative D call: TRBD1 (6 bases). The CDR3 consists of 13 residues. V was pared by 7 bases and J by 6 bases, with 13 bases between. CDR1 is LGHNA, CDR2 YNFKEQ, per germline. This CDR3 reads CASTQDSINEQFF. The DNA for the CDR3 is TGTGCCAGCACCCAGGACAGCATCAATGAGCAGTTCTTC.

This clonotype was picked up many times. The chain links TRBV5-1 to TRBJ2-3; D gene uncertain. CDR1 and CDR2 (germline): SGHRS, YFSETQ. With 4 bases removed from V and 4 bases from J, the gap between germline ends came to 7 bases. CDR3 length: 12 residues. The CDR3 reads CASSPTADTQYF. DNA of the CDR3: TGCGCCAGCAGCCCGACGGCAGATACGCAGTATTTT.

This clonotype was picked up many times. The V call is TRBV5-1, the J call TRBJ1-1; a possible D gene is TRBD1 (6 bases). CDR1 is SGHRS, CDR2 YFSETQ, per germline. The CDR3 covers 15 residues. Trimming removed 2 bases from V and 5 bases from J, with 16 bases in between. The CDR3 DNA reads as TGCGCCAGCAGCTTTAAGGGGCAGGGGCTAACTGAAGCTTTCTTT. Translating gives CASSFKGQGLTEAFF.

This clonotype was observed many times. CDR3 bases: TGTGCCAGCAGCCACACAGGAATTCACACAGATACGCAGTATTTT. This codes for CASSHTGIHTDTQYF. This chain links TRBV12-3 or TRBV12-4 with TRBJ2-3, with a possible D match to TRBD1 (5 bases). Trimming cost V 6 bases and J 2 bases, with 15 bases left between them. The CDR3 consists of 15 residues.

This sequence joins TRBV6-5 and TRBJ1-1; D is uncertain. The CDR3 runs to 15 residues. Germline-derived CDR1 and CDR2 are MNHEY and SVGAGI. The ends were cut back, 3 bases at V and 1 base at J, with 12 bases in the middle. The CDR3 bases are TGTGCCAGCAGTTATGGTCGGCTAGCGAACACTGAAGCTTTCTTT. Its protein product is CASSYGRLANTEAFF.

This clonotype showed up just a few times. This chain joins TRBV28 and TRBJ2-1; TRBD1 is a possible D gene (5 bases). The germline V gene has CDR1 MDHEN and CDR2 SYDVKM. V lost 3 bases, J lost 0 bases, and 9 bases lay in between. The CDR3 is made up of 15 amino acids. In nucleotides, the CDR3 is TGTGCCAGCAGTTTTCCAGACAGCTCCTACAATGAGCAGTTCTTC. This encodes CASSFPDSSYNEQFF.

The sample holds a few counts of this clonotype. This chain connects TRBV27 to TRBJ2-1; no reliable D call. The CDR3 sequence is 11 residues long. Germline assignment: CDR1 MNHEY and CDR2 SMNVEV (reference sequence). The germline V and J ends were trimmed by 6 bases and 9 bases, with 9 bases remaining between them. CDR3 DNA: TGTGCCAGCAGCGAGTTAGGTGAGCAGTTCTTC. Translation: CASSELGEQFF.

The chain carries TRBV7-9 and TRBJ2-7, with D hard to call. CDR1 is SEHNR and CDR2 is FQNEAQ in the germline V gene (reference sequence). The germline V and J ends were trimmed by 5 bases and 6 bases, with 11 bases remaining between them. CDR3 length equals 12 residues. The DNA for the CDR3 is TGTGCCAGCAGCACGGACCGACGCGAGCAGTACGTC. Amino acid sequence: CASSTDRREQYV.

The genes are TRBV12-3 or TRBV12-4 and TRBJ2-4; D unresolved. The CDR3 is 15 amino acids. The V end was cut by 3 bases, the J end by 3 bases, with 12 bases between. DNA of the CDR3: TGTGCCAGCAGTTTCGGAGACGGTAACAAAAACATTCAGTACTTC. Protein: CASSFGDGNKNIQYF.

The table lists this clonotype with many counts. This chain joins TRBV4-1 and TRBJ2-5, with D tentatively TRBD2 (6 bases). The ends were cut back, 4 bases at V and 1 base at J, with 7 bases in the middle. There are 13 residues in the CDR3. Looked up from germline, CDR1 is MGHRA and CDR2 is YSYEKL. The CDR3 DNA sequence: TGCGCCAGCAGCCTAGCGGTCCAAGAGACCCAGTACTTC. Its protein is CASSLAVQETQYF.